This T cell receptor (beta chain) was found in a study of T-cell reconstitution after alpha-beta-depleted transplantation in children. In this sample, this clonotype turned up a few times. The CDR3 has 14 amino acids. J gave up 9 bases and V 9 bases, and 10 bases lay outside the gene matches. In germline, CDR1 is MNHEY, CDR2 SVGEGT. The TCRbeta library incorporated unique molecular identifiers. One entry per CDR3 protein, called by TCRdb with MiXCR from the PCR reads. The sample holds fewer than 400,000 distinct CDR3 sequences, roughly 21% seen once. This sequence originates from a human donor who donated a stem cell graft to a child with acute myeloid leukemia. This rearrangement joins TRBV6-2 or TRBV6-3 to TRBJ2-1, with 11 bases fitting TRBD1. The specimen was PBMCs from the stem cell graft donor, collected from the stem cell graft. The DNA for the CDR3 is TGTGCCAGTAAACCGGGACAGGGGGGCGGTGAGCAGTTCTTC. Its translation: CASKPGQGGGEQFF.